This TCR beta chain was sequenced in a study of beta chain features in type 1 diabetes. At the level of the study: Patients looked much like healthy donors when it came to age, gender and cell yields. Study observations and caveats: The question of HLA type influencing TCRB rearrangement was one that remained unresolved here. VDJ junctions from patients with type 1 diabetes contained fewer insertions and more deletions.

Every bit of the isolated RNA underwent reverse transcription, so sequencing read expressed TCRB transcripts. Here immunoSEQ multiplex PCR was the method, and the copy in TCRdb shows in-frame clones only, minus some. The sample yields around 450,000 clones, roughly 11% seen once. There are a few counts of this clone. Its specificity is unknown. Trimming left V 10 bases short and J 4 bases short, with 14 bases between. From germline, CDR1 is MDHEN and CDR2 SYDVKM. CDR3 size: 13 residues. The chain couples TRBV28 to TRBJ2-1, with a possible D match to TRBD2 (5 bases). Sequenced input: naive CD4+ T cells from blood. The clonotype was recovered from a young woman in good health. The CDR3 DNA is TGTGCCACCGGGGATCATACATACAATGAGCAGTTCTTC. The encoded protein is CATGDHTYNEQFF.